Shown below are 32 T cell receptor beta chains from a single sample sequenced in a study of cytomegalovirus exposure and HLA in healthy donors. Primers included in the PCR were 60 Vbeta and 13 Jbeta primers. The data were produced by immunoSEQ multiplex PCR, yet TCRdb's version contains in-frame clones alone and is incomplete. In the table there are approximately 160,000 clones, just over 70% of which are singletons. Sequences were obtained from PBMCs. These receptor sequences come from a man younger than 30 in good health and CMV-seropositive.

V and J are TRBV5-1 and TRBJ1-1; unclear D gene. The germline gives CDR1 SGHRS, CDR2 YFSETQ. The CDR3 contains 14 residues. The V end was cut by 0 bases, the J end by 2 bases, with 8 bases between. CDR3 nucleotides: TGCGCCAGCAGCTTGGGGCAGTTCAACACTGAAGCTTTCTTT. This encodes CASSLGQFNTEAFF.

The V call is TRBV19, the J call TRBJ2-1, with TRBD2 matching over 10 bases. With 2 bases clipped from V and 2 bases from J, the junction kept 15 bases outside the gene matches. CDR3 length: 20 amino acids. Germline values: CDR1 LNHDA, CDR2 SQIVND (reference sequence). Here the CDR3 DNA reads TGTGCCAGTAGTATAAGAAACGGACTAGCGGCCTTCCAAACCTACAATGAGCAGTTCTTC. It is translated as CASSIRNGLAAFQTYNEQFF.

The chain carries TRBV25-1 and TRBJ2-3, with D possibly matching TRBD2 (6 bases). The germline V gene has CDR1 MGHDK and CDR2 SYGVNS. CDR3 length equals 18 residues. The V end was cut by 1 base, the J end by 0 bases, with 17 bases between. The CDR3 nucleotides read TGTGCCAGCAGTGAATTTTTCCTGGGTAGCGGAAGCACAGATACGCAGTATTTT. It translates to CASSEFFLGSGSTDTQYF.

This clone came up a few times. The rearrangement joins TRBV5-1 to TRBJ2-2; 9 bases line up with TRBD1. Trimming at V came to 2 bases and at J to 5 bases, leaving 4 bases not matched to a gene. From germline, CDR1 is SGHRS and CDR2 YFSETQ. The CDR3 totals 15 residues. CDR3 protein: CASSFGDRDTGELFF. Written as DNA, the CDR3 is TGCGCCAGCAGCTTCGGGGACAGGGATACCGGGGAGCTGTTTTTT.

The sample holds a few counts of this clone. The chain recombines TRBV30 with TRBJ1-2; 9 bases line up with TRBD1. This CDR3 is 12 amino acids long. CDR1 and CDR2 (germline): GTSNPN, SVGIG (reference sequence). Trimming removed 7 bases from V and 6 bases from J; junction bases left unmatched: 6. This CDR3 is CASWGQGDGYTF. CDR3 bases: TGTGCCTCGTGGGGACAGGGTGATGGCTACACCTTC.

The CDR3 coding sequence is TGTGCCAGCAGCTTCACGGGGGGCTCCTACGAGCAGTACGTC. It specifies CASSFTGGSYEQYV. The chain links TRBV7-9 to TRBJ2-7, with 7 positions matching TRBD2. Germline V lookup: CDR1 SEHNR, CDR2 FQNEAQ (reference sequence). V was pared by 3 bases and J by 0 bases, with 2 bases of the junction left unmatched. This CDR3 is built from 14 residues.

The J gene is TRBJ1-1, the V gene TRBV9, with 8 positions matching TRBD1. This CDR3 contains 13 residues. V lost 0 bases, J lost 10 bases, and 5 bases stayed unmatched. The germline V gene encodes CDR1 SGDLS and CDR2 YYNGEE. The CDR3 protein is CASSVDGQGGAFF. The CDR3 DNA reads as TGTGCCAGCAGCGTAGATGGACAGGGTGGAGCTTTCTTT. Full variable domain (rest looked up from reference TRBV9 and TRBJ1-1): DSGVTQTPKHLITATGQRVTLRCSPRSGDLSVYWYQQSLDQGLQFLIQYYNGEERAKGNILERFSAQQFPDLHSELNLSSLELGDSALYFCASSVDGQGGAFFGQGTRLTVV.

The chain combines TRBV28 with TRBJ2-1; 10 bases map to TRBD1. V lost 3 bases to trimming and J lost 6 bases; unmatched junction nucleotides: 5. The germline V gene has CDR1 MDHEN and CDR2 SYDVKM. This CDR3 spans 15 amino acids. The DNA for the CDR3 is TGTGCCAGCAGTTTCCGGGACAGGGGTCCCAATGAGCAGTTCTTC. The encoded protein is CASSFRDRGPNEQFF. The complete variable domain, with remaining parts taken from reference TRBV28 and TRBJ2-1, reads DVKVTQSSRYLVKRTGEKVFLECVQDMDHENMFWYRQDPGLGLRLIYFSYDVKMKEKGDIPEGYSVSREKKERFSLILESASTNQTSMYLCASSFRDRGPNEQFFGPGTRLTVL.

This clone was detected only a few times. The chain links TRBV7-9 to TRBJ1-2; a weak D match, TRBD1 (5 bases). Germline CDR1 SEHNR, CDR2 FQNEAQ (reference sequence). V lost 5 bases and J lost 4, with 17 bases in between. The CDR3 loop spans 15 amino acids. CDR3 loop: CASSASGTGVYGYTF. The DNA of the CDR3 is TGTGCCAGCAGCGCCTCCGGGACTGGAGTCTATGGCTACACCTTC.

The CDR3: CASSEWEGGTNYGYTF. CDR3 in DNA: TGTGCCAGCAGTGAATGGGAGGGAGGAACTAACTATGGCTACACCTTC. The chain couples TRBV2 to TRBJ1-2; no firm D call. The V end lost 2 bases, the J end lost 0 bases, and 13 bases lay between the germline ends. The CDR3 totals 16 residues. The germline V gene encodes CDR1 SNHLY and CDR2 FYNNEI.

This chain links TRBV5-8 with TRBJ1-2; D is undetermined. The CDR3 is 11 residues long. Germline CDR1 reads SGHTS; CDR2 reads YDEGEE. The ends were cut back, 0 bases at V and 10 bases at J, with 7 bases in the middle. CDR3 protein: CASSLVAFYTF. CDR3 DNA sequence: TGTGCCAGCAGCTTGGTTGCGTTCTACACCTTC.

The rearrangement joins TRBV30 to TRBJ2-3; 9 bases line up with TRBD2. The germline gives CDR1 GTSNPN, CDR2 SVGIG (reference sequence). J gave up 0 bases and V 3 bases, and 1 base lay outside the gene matches. CDR3 length equals 14 residues. CDR3: CAWRLAGSTDTQYF. The CDR3 DNA follows: TGTGCCTGGAGGCTAGCGGGGAGCACAGATACGCAGTATTTT.

The rearrangement joins TRBV2 to TRBJ2-3; 7 bases fit TRBD2. The trim removed 4 bases at V and 8 bases at J, leaving 9 bases unmatched. Germline V gene sequence: CDR1 SNHLY, CDR2 FYNNEI. This CDR3 has 14 residues. The CDR3 DNA reads TGTGCCAGCAGTGTGGGGGAGGGCCGGGGTACGCAGTATTTT. Amino acids: CASSVGEGRGTQYF. Complete variable domain (other parts from reference TRBV2 and TRBJ2-3): EPEVTQTPSHQVTQMGQEVILRCVPISNHLYFYWYRQILGQKVEFLVSFYNNEISEKSEIFDDQFSVERPDGSNFTLKIRSTKLEDSAMYFCASSVGEGRGTQYFGPGTRLTVL.

The V call is TRBV29-1, the J call TRBJ2-7; D may be TRBD1 (6 bases). This CDR3 comprises 15 residues. The V end lost 8 bases, the J end lost 0 bases, and 20 bases lay between the germline ends. Germline assignment: CDR1 SQVTM and CDR2 ANQGSEA. The CDR3, as DNA: TGCAGCCATCAATACAGGGAAGAGAACTCCTACGAGCAGTACGTC. Amino acid sequence: CSHQYREENSYEQYV.

The chain recombines TRBV6-1 with TRBJ1-1; 8 nucleotides line up with TRBD1. Germline V gene lookup returns CDR1 MNHNS and CDR2 SASEGT. The trim removed 4 bases at V and 4 bases at J, leaving 8 bases unmatched. The CDR3 runs 15 residues. DNA for the CDR3: TGTGCCAGCAGTGGACAGGGGCTCGGAGGCACTGAAGCTTTCTTT. Amino acid sequence: CASSGQGLGGTEAFF.

V is TRBV5-6 and J is TRBJ1-1; D not certain. V lost 0 bases and J 4 bases, leaving 10 bases between the germline ends. Germline V lookup: CDR1 SGHDT, CDR2 YYEEEE. The CDR3 spans 14 residues. In DNA, the CDR3 is TGTGCCAGCAGCTTGGGGCCAGGAGGCACTGAAGCTTTCTTT. Translation: CASSLGPGGTEAFF.

The rearrangement joins TRBV7-3 to TRBJ2-3; 8 bases agree with TRBD1. Per the germline V gene, CDR1 is SGHTA and CDR2 is FQGTGA. The CDR3 sequence is 14 residues long. V was clipped by 7 bases and J by 3 bases; unmatched bases: 6. In nucleotides, the CDR3 is TGTGCCAGCAACCGACAGGGGCTTACAGATACGCAGTATTTT. Residues: CASNRQGLTDTQYF.

This clone was counted only a few times. V is TRBV25-1 and J is TRBJ2-1, with D possibly matching TRBD2 (7 bases). The CDR3 is 16 amino acids. Germline V CDR1 and CDR2: MGHDK, SYGVNS. V lost 3 bases, J lost 5 bases, and 17 bases lay in between. This chain's CDR3 is CASSDGRGTTDNEQFF. The CDR3 nucleotides are TGTGCCAGCAGTGATGGTAGGGGGACTACGGACAATGAGCAGTTCTTC.

The V gene is TRBV29-1, the J gene TRBJ1-1, with D perhaps TRBD1 (6 bases). The CDR3 is 15 residues long. In germline, CDR1 is SQVTM, CDR2 ANQGSEA. Trimming took off 7 bases at V and 4 bases at J, with 22 bases between the two ends. The CDR3 region is CSACWGLDLSTEAFF. Written as DNA, the CDR3 is TGCAGCGCTTGCTGGGGGCTTGATTTGAGCACTGAAGCTTTCTTT.

V usage is TRBV28 and J usage is TRBJ1-2; 8 nucleotides match TRBD1. V was pared by 4 bases and J by 6 bases, with 4 bases of the junction left unmatched. Germline V gene lookup returns CDR1 MDHEN and CDR2 SYDVKM. The CDR3 has 13 residues. CDR3 DNA sequence: TGTGCCAGCAGTTACAGGGGGTTACATGGCTACACCTTC. Its protein is CASSYRGLHGYTF.

The chain has TRBV5-1 and TRBJ1-5; TRBD1 matches 7 bases. J was trimmed by 5 bases and V by 1 base; bases with no gene match: 6. CDR1 SGHRS and CDR2 YFSETQ come from the germline V gene. The length of the CDR3 is 15 residues. The CDR3 DNA reads as TGCGCCAGCAGCTTGTCGGGGACAGATCATCAGCCCCAGCATTTT. Encoded protein: CASSLSGTDHQPQHF.

This clone was seen a single time. The rearrangement links TRBV27 to TRBJ1-2, with D uncertain. This CDR3 is 16 amino acids long. Deletions cut 2 bases from V and 0 bases from J, with 13 bases between. Germline lookup yields CDR1 MNHEY and CDR2 SMNVEV (reference sequence). The CDR3 region is CASSLQAGFTNYGYTF. Written as DNA, the CDR3 is TGTGCCAGCAGTTTACAGGCCGGATTTACTAACTATGGCTACACCTTC.

CDR3 residues: CAWRKGLDNEQFF. Here the CDR3 DNA reads TGTGCCTGGAGAAAGGGGTTAGACAATGAGCAGTTCTTC. The chain joins TRBV30 to TRBJ2-1; weak D call: TRBD1 (5 bases). The V gene lost 3 bases and the J gene lost 5 bases, with 11 bases spanning the gap. This CDR3 contains 13 residues. Germline V lookup: CDR1 GTSNPN, CDR2 SVGIG (reference sequence).

This clone was recorded a few times. The chain has TRBV11-3 and TRBJ2-3, with D hard to call. Between the trimmed V and J ends, which lost 1 base and 4 bases, there was a span of 9 bases. This CDR3 comprises 14 residues. From germline, CDR1 is SGHNT and CDR2 YENEEA. CDR3: CASSLGAWADTQYF. Here the CDR3 DNA reads TGTGCCAGCAGCTTAGGAGCGTGGGCAGATACGCAGTATTTT.

This chain joins TRBV11-2 and TRBJ1-5, with TRBD1 as a possible D gene (6 bases). The V gene's germline CDR1 is SGHAT and CDR2 FQNNGV. V was cut by 3 bases and J by 9 bases, with 15 bases left in between. This CDR3 has 14 residues. CDR3: CASSLQQGKGPQHF. CDR3 sequence (DNA): TGTGCCAGCAGCTTGCAACAGGGAAAAGGGCCCCAGCATTTT.

This clone was counted a single time. The chain has TRBV12-5 and TRBJ2-1; D unresolved. The germline CDR1 and CDR2 sequences are LGHNT and FRNRAP. This CDR3 is 15 amino acids long. Deletions cut 6 bases from V and 2 bases from J, with 14 bases between. The CDR3 is CASGTGTVTYNEQFF. For the CDR3, the DNA is TGTGCTAGTGGCACCGGTACGGTGACCTACAATGAGCAGTTCTTC.

The J gene is TRBJ1-5, the V gene TRBV11-2, with TRBD1 as a possible D gene (5 bases). V lost 6 bases to trimming and J lost 6 bases, with 15 bases between them. The CDR3 extends over 14 amino acids. Germline CDR1 is SGHAT and CDR2 is FQNNGV. CDR3 in DNA: TGTGCCAGCAGTCAGACAGCCTCCGGTCAGCCCCAGCATTTT. Protein: CASSQTASGQPQHF.

The chain links TRBV15 to TRBJ1-5; 9 positions agree with TRBD1. V shed 8 bases, J shed 6 bases, and the junction held 8 bases outside the gene matches. There are 14 residues in the CDR3. Germline V gene lookup returns CDR1 LNHNV and CDR2 YYDKDF (reference sequence). The CDR3 loop reads CATRDRERGQPQHF. CDR3 DNA: TGTGCCACCCGGGACAGGGAGAGGGGTCAGCCCCAGCATTTT.

The V gene is TRBV6-5, the J gene TRBJ2-5; 12 positions agree with TRBD2. The CDR3 runs 15 residues. V was pared by 2 bases and J by 3 bases, with 1 base of the junction left unmatched. Germline-derived CDR1 and CDR2 are MNHEY and SVGAGI. This CDR3 is CASSYRTSGKETQYF. DNA of the CDR3: TGTGCCAGCAGTTACCGGACTAGCGGGAAAGAGACCCAGTACTTC.

The chain joins TRBV9 to TRBJ1-4; 7 bases line up with TRBD1. Germline V CDR1 and CDR2: SGDLS, YYNGEE. V shed 2 bases and J 8 bases; nucleotides not matched to a gene: 12. This CDR3 spans 16 amino acids. The CDR3: CASSVESRGTEEKLFF. The CDR3 DNA sequence: TGTGCCAGCAGCGTCGAATCCAGGGGGACTGAGGAAAAACTGTTTTTT.

V and J are TRBV2 and TRBJ2-7, with a tentative D call TRBD2 (6 bases). Trimming removed 7 bases from V and 6 bases from J, with 13 bases in between. Looked up from germline, CDR1 is SNHLY and CDR2 is FYNNEI. The CDR3 totals 12 residues. The CDR3 bases are TGTGCCAGCATGACGGGAGTCTCCGAGCAGTACGTC. It codes for CASMTGVSEQYV.

The CDR3 region is CASSQDRVYGYTF. The CDR3 nucleotides are TGTGCCAGCAGTCAGGACAGGGTGTATGGCTACACCTTC. J is TRBJ1-2 and V is TRBV6-5; 8 bases fit TRBD1. The CDR3 consists of 13 residues. Germline V gene sequence: CDR1 MNHEY, CDR2 SVGAGI. J gave up 5 bases and V 5 bases, and 4 bases lay outside the gene matches.